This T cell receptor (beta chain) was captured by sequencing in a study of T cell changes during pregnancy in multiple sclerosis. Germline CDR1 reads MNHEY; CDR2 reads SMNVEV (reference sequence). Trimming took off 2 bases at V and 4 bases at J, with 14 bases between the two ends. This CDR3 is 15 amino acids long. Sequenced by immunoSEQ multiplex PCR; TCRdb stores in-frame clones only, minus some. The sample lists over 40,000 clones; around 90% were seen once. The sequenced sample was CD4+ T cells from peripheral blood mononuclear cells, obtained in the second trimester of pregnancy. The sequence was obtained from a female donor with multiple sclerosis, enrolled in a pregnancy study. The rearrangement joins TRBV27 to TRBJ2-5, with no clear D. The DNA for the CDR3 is TGTGCCAGCAGTTTAGCGAGAGGAGTTTCAGAGACCCAGTACTTC. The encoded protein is CASSLARGVSETQYF.